This is a list of T cell receptor beta chains from one sample in a study of T cells in Graves' hyperthyroidism and ophthalmopathy. TCRdb processed the multiplex PCR reads anew with MiXCR; each CDR3 protein has one entry. The sample has more than 500,000 distinct CDR3 sequences, 16% seen once. The source material was blood. The receptors stem from a woman in her 30s with Graves' ophthalmopathy. Each CDR3 is given with its conserved first and last residue. Each record gives: V gene, D gene, CDR3 protein. The D gene is left open where the match is weak.

v_call: TRBV28; d_call: TRBD2; cdr3_aa: CASSLWRLAEYNEQFF
v_call: TRBV27; d_call: .; cdr3_aa: CASSSHSNTEAFF
v_call: TRBV28; d_call: .; cdr3_aa: CASNTQGLQETQYF
v_call: TRBV20-1; d_call: .; cdr3_aa: CSATRAGAPDTIYF
v_call: TRBV30; d_call: TRBD1; cdr3_aa: CAWTLRGREKLFF
v_call: TRBV18; d_call: .; cdr3_aa: CASSPPGAIYEQYF
v_call: TRBV7-6; d_call: TRBD2; cdr3_aa: CASSLASGKSKYEQYF
v_call: TRBV5-8; d_call: .; cdr3_aa: CASSFSGPAGNTIYF
v_call: TRBV19; d_call: .; cdr3_aa: CASSIQQDYEQYF
v_call: TRBV27; d_call: .; cdr3_aa: CASRLWGSGNSPLHF
v_call: TRBV28; d_call: .; cdr3_aa: CASSMPGGSYEQYF
v_call: TRBV20-1; d_call: .; cdr3_aa: CSARPRTPREQFF
v_call: TRBV20-1; d_call: .; cdr3_aa: CSAQKTSFETDTQYF
v_call: TRBV4-3; d_call: TRBD2; cdr3_aa: CASSPAGGLNEQFF
v_call: TRBV12-3/TRBV12-4; d_call: .; cdr3_aa: CASRGGTANQPQHF
v_call: TRBV2; d_call: .; cdr3_aa: CASRLDSYYEQYF
v_call: TRBV20-1; d_call: TRBD2; cdr3_aa: CSSYPGLALYEQYF
v_call: TRBV20-1; d_call: TRBD1; cdr3_aa: CSAITGGTTEAFF
v_call: TRBV11-2; d_call: .; cdr3_aa: CASSLLTFSGANVLTF
v_call: TRBV6-5; d_call: TRBD2; cdr3_aa: CASAQTSGGETQYF
v_call: TRBV4-1; d_call: .; cdr3_aa: CASSQGSGTSNEKLFF
v_call: TRBV7-2; d_call: TRBD1; cdr3_aa: CASRTWTGGYTF
v_call: TRBV13; d_call: TRBD1; cdr3_aa: CASSSLDWLGTGNYEQYF
v_call: TRBV27; d_call: .; cdr3_aa: CASNGGGTEAFF
v_call: TRBV28; d_call: .; cdr3_aa: CASSLSLGRRSGYEQYF